Listed here is a single T cell receptor beta chain. Its antigen is still unknown. This CDR3 contains 19 residues. Germline V gene sequence: CDR1 SGHVS, CDR2 FQNEAQ. The junction had 17 bases not matched to a gene; V was cut back by 1 base and J by 6 bases. The entry originates in a study of T-cell reconstitution after alpha-beta-depleted transplantation in children. Study results and caveats: Reported findings indicate that, about two months after transplant, alpha-beta T cells came from several hundred expanded clones, which were derived from non-depleted graft cells. Surviving recipient T cells and thymic progenitors underlay high day-60 TCRbeta diversity in some patients. Newly produced T cells mostly provided counts and TCRbeta diversity after one year, as hyperexpanded clones declined.

During its preparation, the TCRbeta library received unique molecular identifiers. One entry per CDR3 protein results from TCRdb running MiXCR on the PCR reads. The repertoire holds about 58,000 distinct CDR3 sequences, 35% to 55% seen once, with nearly 98% in the top ten. V is TRBV7-8 and J is TRBJ2-1; 8 bases line up with TRBD2. The sequences come from PBMCs, mostly from graft donor cells, collected 360 days after TCRalphabeta/CD19-depleted stem cell transplant. This sequence originates from a male patient aged 10-17 years who had a stem cell transplant for acute lymphoblastic leukemia, so the T cells may come from the graft donor. This CDR3 is CASSLGHWALAGRGNEQFF. The CDR3 DNA reads TGTGCCAGCAGCTTAGGACATTGGGCCCTAGCCGGGAGGGGCAATGAGCAGTTCTTC.